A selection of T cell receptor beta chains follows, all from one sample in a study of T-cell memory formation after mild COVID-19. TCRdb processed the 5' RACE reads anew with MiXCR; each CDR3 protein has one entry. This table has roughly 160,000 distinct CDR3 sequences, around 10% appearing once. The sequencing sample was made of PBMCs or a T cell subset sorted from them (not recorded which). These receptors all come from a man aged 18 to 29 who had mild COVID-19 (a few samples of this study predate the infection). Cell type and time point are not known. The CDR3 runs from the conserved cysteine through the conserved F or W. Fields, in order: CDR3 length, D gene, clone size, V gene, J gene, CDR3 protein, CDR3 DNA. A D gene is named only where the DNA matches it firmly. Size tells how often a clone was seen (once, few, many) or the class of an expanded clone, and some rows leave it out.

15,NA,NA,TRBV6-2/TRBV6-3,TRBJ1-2,CASSYPRRGNYGYTF,TGTGCCAGCAGTTACCCCCGGAGAGGGAATTATGGCTACACCTTC
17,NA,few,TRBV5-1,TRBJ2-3,CASSLRLEAFRTDTQYF,TGCGCCAGCAGCTTGAGGTTAGAAGCGTTCAGGACAGATACGCAGTATTTT
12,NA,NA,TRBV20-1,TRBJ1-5,CSALDGTQPQHF,TGCAGTGCCCTCGATGGGACTCAGCCCCAGCATTTT
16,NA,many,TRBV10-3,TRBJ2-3,CAIHPGRGASTDTQYF,TGTGCCATCCATCCAGGACGGGGGGCGTCCACAGATACGCAGTATTTT
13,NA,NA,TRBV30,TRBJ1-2,CAWRARVTRGYTF,TGTGCCTGGCGGGCCAGGGTTACGCGAGGCTACACCTTC
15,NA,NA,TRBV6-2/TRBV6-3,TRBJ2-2,CASSPGRGLNGELFF,TGTGCCAGCAGTCCCGGCCGGGGGCTTAACGGGGAGCTGTTTTTT
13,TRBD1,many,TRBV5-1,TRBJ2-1,CASSTDRGNEQFF,TGCGCCAGCAGCACCGACAGGGGCAATGAGCAGTTCTTC
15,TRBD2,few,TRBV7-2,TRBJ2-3,CASSLRSGVTDTQYF,TGTGCCAGCAGCTTAAGGAGCGGGGTCACAGATACGCAGTATTTT
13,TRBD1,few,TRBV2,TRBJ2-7,CATRGDSSYEQYF,TGTGCCACACGAGGGGACAGCTCCTACGAGCAGTACTTC
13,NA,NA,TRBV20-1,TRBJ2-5,CSARSATMETQYF,TGCAGTGCTCGATCCGCTACGATGGAGACCCAGTACTTC
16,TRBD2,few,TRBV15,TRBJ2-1,CATRSKRGSSYNEQFF,TGTGCCACCAGGTCGAAGCGGGGGAGTTCCTACAATGAGCAGTTCTTC
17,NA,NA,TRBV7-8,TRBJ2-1,CASSLGGPGASYNEQFF,TGTGCCAGCAGCTTAGGGGGACCGGGGGCCAGCTACAATGAGCAGTTCTTC
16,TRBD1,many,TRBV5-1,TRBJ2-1,CASSRGQEGVYDEQFF,TGCGCCAGCAGCCGGGGACAGGAAGGTGTTTACGATGAGCAGTTCTTC
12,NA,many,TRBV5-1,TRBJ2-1,CASSFEQGAGFF,TGCGCCAGCAGCTTCGAACAAGGGGCCGGGTTCTTC
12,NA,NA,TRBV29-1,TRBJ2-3,CSVGPSTDTQYF,TGCAGCGTTGGGCCTAGCACAGATACGCAGTATTTT
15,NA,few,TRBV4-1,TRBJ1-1,CASRPIAGVKTEAFF,TGCGCCAGCAGACCAATTGCGGGGGTGAAGACTGAAGCTTTCTTT
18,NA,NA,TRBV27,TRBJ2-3,CASSLTGALLGRDPTQYF,TGTGCCAGCAGTTTAACCGGGGCCTTGCTTGGGCGGGACCCAACGCAGTATTTT
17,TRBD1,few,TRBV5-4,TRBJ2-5,CASSSPTGTGYKETQYF,TGTGCCAGCAGCTCGCCTACCGGGACAGGGTATAAGGAGACCCAGTACTTC
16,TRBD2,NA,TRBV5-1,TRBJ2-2,CASSLGASGNTGELFF,TGCGCCAGCAGCTTGGGGGCTAGCGGGAACACCGGGGAGCTGTTTTTT
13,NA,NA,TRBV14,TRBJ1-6,CASSRRVISPLHF,TGTGCCAGCAGCCGCAGGGTCATCTCACCCCTCCACTTT
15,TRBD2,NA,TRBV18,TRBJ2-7,CASSPVGTSIYEQYF,TGTGCCAGCTCACCAGTGGGGACTAGCATTTACGAGCAGTACTTC
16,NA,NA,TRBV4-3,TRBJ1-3,CASSQDRGNSGNTIYF,TGCGCCAGCAGCCAAGATCGAGGCAACTCTGGAAACACCATATATTTT
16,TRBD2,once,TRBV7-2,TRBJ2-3,CASRRAGGLSTDTQYF,TGTGCCAGCAGACGAGCGGGGGGGCTAAGCACAGATACGCAGTATTTT
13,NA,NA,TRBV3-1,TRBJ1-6,CASSQASGSPLHF,TGTGCCAGCAGCCAAGCTTCAGGCTCACCCCTCCACTTT
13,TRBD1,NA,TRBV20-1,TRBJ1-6,CSAGQGGFLPLHF,TGCAGTGCTGGACAGGGGGGATTCTTACCCCTCCACTTT
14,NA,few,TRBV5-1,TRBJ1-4,CASSPGGRNEKLFF,TGCGCCAGCAGCCCGGGGGGAAGGAATGAAAAACTGTTTTTT
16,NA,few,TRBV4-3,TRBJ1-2,CASSHRTTESNYGYTF,TGCGCCAGCAGCCACAGGACTACGGAGTCTAACTATGGCTACACCTTC
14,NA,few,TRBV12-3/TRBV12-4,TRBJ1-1,CASSYGGGNTEAFF,TGTGCCAGCAGTTACGGTGGTGGCAACACTGAAGCTTTCTTT
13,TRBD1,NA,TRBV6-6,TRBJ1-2,CASSSQGADGYTF,TGTGCCAGCAGTAGCCAGGGGGCCGATGGCTACACCTTC
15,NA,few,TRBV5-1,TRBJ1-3,CASSSQGLSGNTIYF,TGCGCCAGCAGCTCTCAGGGCCTCTCTGGAAACACCATATATTTT
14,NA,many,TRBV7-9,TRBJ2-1,CASSPPSRYNEQFF,TGTGCCAGCAGCCCTCCCAGTAGATACAATGAGCAGTTCTTC
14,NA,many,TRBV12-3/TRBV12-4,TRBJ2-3,CASSPGQPTDTQYF,TGTGCCAGCAGCCCCGGACAGCCCACAGATACGCAGTATTTT
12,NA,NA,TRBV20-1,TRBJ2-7,CSTMGPSYEQYF,TGCAGTACTATGGGCCCCTCGTACGAGCAGTACTTC
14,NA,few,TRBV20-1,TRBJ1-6,CSAPRQGGNSPLHF,TGCAGTGCCCCTAGGCAGGGAGGGAATTCACCCCTCCACTTT
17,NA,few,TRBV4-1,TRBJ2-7,CASSRGTGTSFSYEQYF,TGCGCCAGCAGCCGAGGGACCGGGACATCATTCTCCTACGAGCAGTACTTC
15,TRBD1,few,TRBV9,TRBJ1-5,CASSVGTGQNQPQHF,TGTGCCAGCAGCGTCGGGACAGGTCAAAATCAGCCCCAGCATTTT
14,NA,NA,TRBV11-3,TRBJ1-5,CASTRRGRNQPQHF,TGTGCCAGCACCAGAAGAGGACGCAATCAGCCCCAGCATTTT
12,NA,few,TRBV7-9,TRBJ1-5,CASSEAAQPQHF,TGTGCCAGCAGCGAGGCGGCTCAGCCCCAGCATTTT
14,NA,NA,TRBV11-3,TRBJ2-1,CASSQGGDYNEQFF,TGTGCCAGCAGTCAAGGAGGGGACTACAATGAGCAGTTCTTC
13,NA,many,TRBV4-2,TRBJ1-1,CASSQGDVDEAFF,TGTGCCAGCAGCCAAGGGGACGTAGATGAAGCTTTCTTT
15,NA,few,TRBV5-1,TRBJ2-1,CASSQGGPAYNEQFF,TGCGCCAGCAGCCAAGGGGGGCCCGCATACAATGAGCAGTTCTTC
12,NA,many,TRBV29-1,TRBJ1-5,CSVGDPNQPQHF,TGCAGCGTTGGGGATCCCAATCAGCCCCAGCATTTT
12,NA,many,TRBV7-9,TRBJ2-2,CASRAGAGELFF,TGTGCCAGCCGGGCCGGGGCCGGGGAGCTGTTTTTT
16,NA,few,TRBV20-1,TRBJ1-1,CSARTTGGGGPRGAFF,TGCAGTGCTAGGACCACTGGTGGAGGGGGACCCCGCGGGGCTTTCTTT
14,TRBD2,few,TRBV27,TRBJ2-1,CASRTSGGLVRQFF,TGTGCCAGCAGGACTAGCGGGGGGTTGGTACGGCAGTTCTTC
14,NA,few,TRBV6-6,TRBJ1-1,CASTRSDSNTEAFF,TGTGCCAGCACCCGCTCCGACAGCAACACTGAAGCTTTCTTT
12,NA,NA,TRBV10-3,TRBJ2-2,CAAAGPAGELFF,TGTGCCGCGGCAGGGCCGGCCGGGGAGCTGTTTTTT
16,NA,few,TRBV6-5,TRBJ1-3,CASSLNRPLAGNTIYF,TGTGCCAGCAGTCTCAACCGGCCACTGGCTGGAAACACCATATATTTT
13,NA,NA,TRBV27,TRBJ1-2,CASRRSGGRGYTF,TGTGCCAGCAGGCGATCGGGGGGCAGGGGCTACACCTTC
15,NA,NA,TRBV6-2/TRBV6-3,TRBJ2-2,CASRRTGRSTGELFF,TGTGCCAGCAGACGGACGGGGAGAAGCACCGGGGAGCTGTTTTTT
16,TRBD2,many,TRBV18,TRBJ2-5,CASSPTGGGHEETQYF,TGTGCCAGCTCACCGACCGGCGGGGGGCACGAAGAGACCCAGTACTTC
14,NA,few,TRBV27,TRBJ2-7,CASSPAFRSYEQYF,TGTGCCAGCAGTCCTGCTTTTCGGTCCTACGAGCAGTACTTC